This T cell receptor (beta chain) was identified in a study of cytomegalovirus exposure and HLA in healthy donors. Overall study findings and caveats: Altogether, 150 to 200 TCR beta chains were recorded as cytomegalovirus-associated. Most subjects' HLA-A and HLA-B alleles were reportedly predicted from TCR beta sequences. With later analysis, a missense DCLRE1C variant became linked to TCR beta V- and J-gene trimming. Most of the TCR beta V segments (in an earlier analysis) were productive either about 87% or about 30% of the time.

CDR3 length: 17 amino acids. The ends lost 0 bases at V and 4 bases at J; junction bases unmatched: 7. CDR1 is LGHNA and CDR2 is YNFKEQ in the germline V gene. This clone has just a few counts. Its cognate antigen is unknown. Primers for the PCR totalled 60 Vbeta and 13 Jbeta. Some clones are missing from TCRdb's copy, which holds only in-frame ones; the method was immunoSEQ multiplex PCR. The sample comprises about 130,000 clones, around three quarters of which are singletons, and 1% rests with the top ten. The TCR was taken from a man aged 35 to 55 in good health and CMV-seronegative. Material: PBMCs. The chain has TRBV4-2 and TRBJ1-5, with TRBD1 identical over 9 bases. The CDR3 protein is CASSQDLADRGNQPQHF. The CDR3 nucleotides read TGTGCCAGCAGCCAAGATCTCGCAGACAGGGGGAATCAGCCCCAGCATTTT.